This TCR beta chain was observed in a study of response to subunit inactivated influenza vaccine. Study-wide results and caveats: Seasonal influenza vaccination, on each occasion, was suggested by the authors to recruit few new T cells.

This CDR3 spans 15 amino acids. The germline V gene encodes CDR1 SEHNR and CDR2 FQNEAQ (reference sequence). The ends lost 7 bases at V and 7 bases at J; junction bases unmatched: 7. This clonotype was seen only a few times. Its antigen is as yet unknown. TCRdb used MiXCR to reprocess the RT-PCR reads, holding one entry per CDR3 protein. The sample yields fewer than 700,000 distinct CDR3 sequences, around 13% seen once. The receptor's source is a man aged 45-65 years who received an inactivated influenza vaccine. The input for sequencing was PBMCs from blood, taken around seven weeks after vaccination. The chain employs TRBV7-9 and TRBJ2-2; 12 bases are a match to TRBD1. For the CDR3, the DNA is TGTGCCAGCATTCGGGGACAGGGGGCGCACGGGGAGCTGTTTTTT. As protein: CASIRGQGAHGELFF. Filled out from reference TRBV7-9 and TRBJ2-2, the complete variable domain reads DTGVSQNPRHKITKRGQNVTFRCDPISEHNRLYWYRQTLGQGPEFLTYFQNEAQLEKSRLLSDRFSAERPKGSFSTLEIQRTEQGDSAMYLCASIRGQGAHGELFFGEGSRLTVL.